This T cell receptor beta chain was retrieved from a study of vaccination effects on CD4 cells after COVID-19. After roughly ten days in culture, the CD4+ T cells were isolated. The authors replaced half the medium with IL-2 medium on days 3 and 7. Concerning this clone: Its specificity is unknown.

Sequencing was performed with immunoSEQ multiplex PCR; in TCRdb, only in-frame clones are kept and a portion is missing. In the table there are about 38,000 clones, 82% of which are singletons. Findings of the study overall: Marked clonal contraction of infection- and vaccine-induced clones was seen late after vaccination.

CDR3 length: 16 residues. V trimming: 7 bases; J trimming: 9 bases; junction bases outside the gene matches: 13. Germline V gene sequence: CDR1 MRHNA, CDR2 SNTAGT. The TCR was taken from a human donor who received a COVID-19 vaccine. The chain employs TRBV6-4 and TRBJ1-6; 9 bases line up with TRBD1. The source was CD4+ T cells from PBMCs cultured without peptide, collected before COVID-19 vaccination. The CDR3 region is CASTPGQGSGISPLHF. The DNA of the CDR3 is TGTGCCAGCACGCCGGGACAGGGATCCGGTATTTCACCCCTCCACTTT.